This note documents a single T cell receptor beta chain sequence. Its antigen remains unidentified. This entry comes from a study of graft-versus-host responses after intestinal transplantation. Clones were sequenced by immunoSEQ multiplex PCR, and TCRdb holds only the in-frame ones, with some missing. Of under 85,000 clones in the sample, less than 95% were seen once. Trimming cost V 0 bases and J 4 bases; bases outside gene matches: 7. CDR1 and CDR2 (germline): SGHRS, YFSETQ. CDR3 length equals 16 residues. This TCR was recovered from a human donor who received an intestinal transplant. The J gene is TRBJ1-1, the V gene TRBV5-1; 9 nucleotides agree with TRBD1. Source: unstimulated CD8+ T cells sorted from spleen or lymph node cells, taken before intestinal transplant. The DNA of the CDR3 is TGCGCCAGCAGCTTGGGGGGACAGGGAGGGTTCACTGAAGCTTTCTTT. Residues: CASSLGGQGGFTEAFF.